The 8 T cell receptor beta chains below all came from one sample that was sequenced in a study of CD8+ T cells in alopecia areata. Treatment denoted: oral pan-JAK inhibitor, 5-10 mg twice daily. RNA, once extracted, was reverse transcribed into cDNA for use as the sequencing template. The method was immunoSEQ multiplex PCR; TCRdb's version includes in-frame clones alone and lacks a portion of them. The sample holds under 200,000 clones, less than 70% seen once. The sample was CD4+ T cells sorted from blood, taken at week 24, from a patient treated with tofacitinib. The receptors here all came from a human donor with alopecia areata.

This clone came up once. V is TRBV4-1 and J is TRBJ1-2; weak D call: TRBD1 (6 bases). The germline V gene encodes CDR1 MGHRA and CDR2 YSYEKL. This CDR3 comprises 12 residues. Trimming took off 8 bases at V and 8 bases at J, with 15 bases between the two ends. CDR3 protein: CASGFHRAGYTF. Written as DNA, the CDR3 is TGCGCCAGCGGGTTTCACAGGGCCGGCTACACCTTC.

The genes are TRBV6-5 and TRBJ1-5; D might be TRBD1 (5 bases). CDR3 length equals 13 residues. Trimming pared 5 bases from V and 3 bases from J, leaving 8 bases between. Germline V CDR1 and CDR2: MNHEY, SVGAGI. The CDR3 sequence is CASSEGANQPQHF. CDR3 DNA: TGTGCCAGCAGTGAAGGGGCCAATCAGCCCCAGCATTTT.

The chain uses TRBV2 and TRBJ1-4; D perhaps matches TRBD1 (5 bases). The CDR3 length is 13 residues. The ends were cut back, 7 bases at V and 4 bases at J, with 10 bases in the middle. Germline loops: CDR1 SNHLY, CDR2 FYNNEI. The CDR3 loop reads CASTRGLNEKLFF. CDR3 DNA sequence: TGTGCCAGCACCCGGGGACTTAATGAAAAACTGTTTTTT.

CDR3: CAWSVTGNNEKLFF. The CDR3 region has the DNA TGTGCCTGGAGCGTGACAGGGAATAATGAAAAACTGTTTTTT. This chain connects TRBV30 to TRBJ1-4, with 7 bases aligning to TRBD1. V was pared by 3 bases and J by 4 bases, with 5 bases of the junction left unmatched. The CDR3 loop spans 14 amino acids. Germline-derived CDR1 and CDR2 are GTSNPN and SVGIG (reference sequence).

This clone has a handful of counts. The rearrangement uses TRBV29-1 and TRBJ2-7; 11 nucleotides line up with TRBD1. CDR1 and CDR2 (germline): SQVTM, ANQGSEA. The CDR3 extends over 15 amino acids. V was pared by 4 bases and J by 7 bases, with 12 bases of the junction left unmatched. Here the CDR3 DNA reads TGCAGCGTTGGTGACTCCGGACAGGGGGCAGTTGAGCAGTACTTC. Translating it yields CSVGDSGQGAVEQYF.

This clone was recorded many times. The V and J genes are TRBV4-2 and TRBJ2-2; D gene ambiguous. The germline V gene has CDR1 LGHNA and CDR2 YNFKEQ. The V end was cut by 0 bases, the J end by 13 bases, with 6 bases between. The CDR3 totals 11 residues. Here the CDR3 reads CASSQEGWLFF. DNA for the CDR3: TGTGCCAGCAGCCAAGAGGGGTGGCTGTTTTTT.

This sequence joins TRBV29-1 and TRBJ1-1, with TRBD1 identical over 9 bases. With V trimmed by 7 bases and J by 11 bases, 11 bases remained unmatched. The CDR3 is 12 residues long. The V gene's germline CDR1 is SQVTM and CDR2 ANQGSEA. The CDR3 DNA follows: TGCAGCGCGGGGGGGGACAGGGTTTTTGCTTTCTTT. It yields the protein CSAGGDRVFAFF.

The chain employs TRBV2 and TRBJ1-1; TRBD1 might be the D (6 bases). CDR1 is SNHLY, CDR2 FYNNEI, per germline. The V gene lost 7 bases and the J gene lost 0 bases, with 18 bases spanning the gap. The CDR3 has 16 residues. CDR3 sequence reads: CASTLIGGGMNTEAFF. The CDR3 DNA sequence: TGTGCCAGCACCCTGATAGGGGGGGGCATGAACACTGAAGCTTTCTTT.